The 15 T cell receptor beta chains in this list originate from one sample, sequenced in a study of post-analysis software for immune sequencing data. The library was made from cDNA and included unique molecular identifiers. TCRdb re-analysed the PCR reads in MiXCR, keeping a single row per CDR3 protein. The profile covers about 770,000 distinct CDR3 sequences, with around 45% appearing a single time and 4.9% taken by the ten largest. The study, taken as a whole, reports: Controls had lower frequencies than patients of four or five TRBV segments, which included TRBV5-6, TRBV5-1 and TRBV20-1.

No antigen is known for these receptors. The source material was blood. The source of these receptors is a girl aged 5-17 years with multiple sclerosis.

V usage is TRBV20-1 and J usage is TRBJ2-3, with 11 bases identical to TRBD2. Germline V CDR1 and CDR2: DFQATT, SNEGSKA (reference sequence). The length of the CDR3 is 16 residues. V was clipped by 3 bases and J by 8 bases; unmatched bases: 13. In DNA form, the CDR3 reads TGCAGTGCTAGTGGGACTAGCGGCCTTTGGGGTGGTACGCAGTATTTT. Amino acids: CSASGTSGLWGGTQYF.

This chain connects TRBV6-6 to TRBJ2-3; 9 positions match TRBD2. Germline V CDR1 and CDR2: MNHNY, SVGAGI (reference sequence). The CDR3 length is 15 residues. V lost 4 bases to trimming and J lost 5 bases; unmatched junction nucleotides: 7. CDR3 coding DNA: TGTGCCAGCAGTTTGCCTAGCGGGAATATAGATACGCAGTATTTT. This sequence encodes CASSLPSGNIDTQYF.

This chain uses TRBV10-3 with TRBJ2-3; unclear D gene. Germline CDR1 is ENHRY and CDR2 is SYGVKD. The CDR3 loop spans 13 amino acids. The V end lost 8 bases, the J end lost 3 bases, and 12 bases lay between the germline ends. This CDR3 reads CAISAVGTDTQYF. DNA of the CDR3: TGTGCCATCTCCGCGGTGGGGACAGATACGCAGTATTTT.

The chain links TRBV20-1 to TRBJ2-5; TRBD2 is a possible D gene (5 bases). V gave up 1 base and J gave up 5 bases, with 23 bases separating them. The CDR3 length is 17 residues. Germline V CDR1 and CDR2: DFQATT, SNEGSKA (reference sequence). The DNA of the CDR3 is TGCAGTGCTAGAGCCTATGGGGAGAGGATCCGGTGGGAGACCCAGTACTTC. Translated: CSARAYGERIRWETQYF.

A few counts support this clonotype. The J gene is TRBJ2-1, the V gene TRBV20-1, with 8 bases identical to TRBD2. The J segment lost 3 bases and the V segment lost 4 bases, leaving 2 bases of the junction unmatched. This CDR3 spans 13 amino acids. Germline V lookup: CDR1 DFQATT, CDR2 SNEGSKA (reference sequence). The CDR3 DNA reads as TGCAGTGCTACCACTAGCGGCTACAATGAGCAGTTCTTC. It translates to CSATTSGYNEQFF.

This rearrangement joins TRBV6-2 or TRBV6-3 to TRBJ1-5; D is perhaps TRBD1 (5 bases). Germline CDR1 and CDR2: MNHEY and SVGEGT. Trimming shortened V by 6 bases and J by 5 bases, and 14 bases separated the two germline ends. The CDR3 is 14 residues long. CDR3 sequence: CASRRPRGDQPQHF. DNA of the CDR3: TGTGCCAGCAGACGCCCGAGGGGCGATCAGCCCCAGCATTTT.

There are a few counts of this clonotype. The chain is built from TRBV12-3 or TRBV12-4 and TRBJ2-1; 9 positions agree with TRBD1. Unmatched junction bases numbered 9, after V lost 7 bases and J lost 14 bases. The CDR3 sequence is 12 residues long. CDR3 nucleotide sequence: TGTGCCAGCACCCTGGGGACAGGGTCGGAGTTCTTC. Amino acids: CASTLGTGSEFF.

The J gene is TRBJ2-5, the V gene TRBV3-1; D is undetermined. The CDR3 extends over 14 amino acids. The V end was cut by 3 bases, the J end by 0 bases, with 8 bases between. Germline CDR1 LGHDT, CDR2 YNNKEL (reference sequence). In DNA form, the CDR3 reads TGTGCCAGCAGCCAGGAGCTTCACCAAGAGACCCAGTACTTC. Amino acid sequence: CASSQELHQETQYF.

The rearrangement links TRBV11-1 to TRBJ2-3; D gene unclear. V lost 3 bases and J 2 bases, leaving 12 bases between the germline ends. The CDR3 is 15 residues long. Germline values: CDR1 SGHAT, CDR2 FQDESV (reference sequence). The CDR3 is CASSFGPGATDTQYF. DNA for the CDR3: TGTGCCAGCAGCTTCGGACCAGGCGCCACAGATACGCAGTATTTT.

The rearrangement links TRBV12-3 or TRBV12-4 to TRBJ1-5, with TRBD1 matching over 7 bases. With V trimmed by 5 bases and J by 8 bases, 9 bases remained unmatched. The CDR3 has 14 amino acids. As DNA, the CDR3 is TGTGCCAGCAGTCCAACAGGGGAAGCAAAGCCCCAGCATTTT. Amino acids: CASSPTGEAKPQHF.

This chain links TRBV7-2 with TRBJ2-1, with no clear D. Trimming removed 2 bases at V and 10 bases at J, with 9 bases between. This CDR3 comprises 12 residues. Looked up from germline, CDR1 is SGHTA and CDR2 is FQGNSA. Written as DNA, the CDR3 is TGTGCCAGCAGCTTATTTTCAAGGGAGCAGTTCTTC. This codes for CASSLFSREQFF.

The rearrangement joins TRBV10-3 to TRBJ2-7; D is possibly TRBD2 (6 bases). The CDR3 length is 13 residues. Germline V lookup: CDR1 ENHRY, CDR2 SYGVKD. With 4 bases removed from V and 4 bases from J, the gap between germline ends came to 11 bases. DNA for the CDR3: TGTGCCATCAGTGGGGGACTGATATACGAGCAGTACTTC. As protein: CAISGGLIYEQYF.

The chain combines TRBV6-6 with TRBJ1-5; possibly TRBD1 for D (6 bases). The CDR3 sequence is 16 residues long. With 2 bases removed from V and 1 base from J, the gap between germline ends came to 12 bases. Germline lookup yields CDR1 MNHNY and CDR2 SVGAGI (reference sequence). The CDR3 protein is CASSYPTGSSNQPQHF. The CDR3 DNA sequence: TGTGCCAGCAGTTACCCCACAGGGTCCAGCAATCAGCCCCAGCATTTT.

V usage is TRBV12-3 or TRBV12-4 and J usage is TRBJ2-3; D ambiguous. The CDR3 extends over 12 amino acids. V lost 7 bases to trimming and J lost 0 bases, with 5 bases between them. The CDR3 nucleotides are TGTGCCAGCACCCAAAGCACAGATACGCAGTATTTT. Its protein product is CASTQSTDTQYF.

This clonotype came up once. The chain links TRBV6-2 or TRBV6-3 to TRBJ1-1; D is undetermined. Trimming took 6 bases from V and 4 from J, leaving 6 bases between them. Looked up from germline, CDR1 is MNHEY and CDR2 is SVGEGT. The CDR3 extends over 11 amino acids. CDR3 region: CASRVATEAFF. CDR3 in DNA: TGTGCCAGCAGGGTGGCCACTGAAGCTTTCTTT.